This TCR beta chain derives from a study of blood T cell repertoires in COVID-19 (dated by TCRdb to about 2020). Describing the broader study: Collaborator samples came from the United States, Italy and Spain and covered acute and convalescent phases of COVID-19. Where available, HLA class I and class II types were obtained from metadata supplied by the sample provider rather than from assay-based typing. The material from the prospective study consisted of cDNA or gDNA derived from T cells, B-cell-depleted T cells, or PBMCs. Sample metadata almost always included a de-identified subject ID, COVID-19 status, age in years and sex. The repertoires were made available in a free public database intended to serve as a resource for research on the immune response to SARS-CoV-2. Subjects who had been exposed to COVID-19, were actively infected with it, or had recovered from it provided the deeply sampled blood TCRbeta repertoires that made up the dataset. Samples came from the ongoing ImmuneRACE study (first 160 participants) plus 1,254 subjects from 6 global collaborators.

In Seattle, one collaborating source enrolled patients while the infection was active and tracked those patients longitudinally over the course of disease. Each collaborating institution followed its own protocols to collect whole blood in K2EDTA tubes. For TCRbeta analysis, collaborator samples were shipped as frozen whole blood, as isolated PBMCs, or as DNA extracted from either sample type. CDR3 length: 15 amino acids, cysteine to phenylalanine. The entry retains the CDR3 DNA only, 45 bases that are in frame from base 1. The germline V gene specifies MGHRA as CDR1 and YSYEKL as CDR2. V sheds 0 bases and J sheds 3 bases, leaving 10 bases between their ends. Overall study outcomes, separate from this receptor: How much clinical and demographic metadata was included differed by source and by participant, and the metadata was provided uncurated.

The immunoSEQ Assay, a bias-controlled multiplex PCR, was used to amplify TCRbeta CDR3 regions from genomic DNA. As for how the authors treated the data: The number of nucleated cells in each sample was estimated from the amplification of reference gene primers within the assay. To quantify the absolute abundance of each unique TCRbeta CDR3 rearrangement, sequence reads were collapsed and filtered. Productive Simpson clonality was computed per sample as the square root of Simpson's diversity index over productive rearrangements. Entries here come from immuneACCESS through TCRdb and include only in-frame sequences with V and J called. Some clones fail to appear in such tables; in the studies checked, an unresolved V gene covers under half of the shortfall, and the cause of the remainder is unknown. V and J calls and clone size are given by that table; D and trimming were obtained from the DNA. In this sample the table shows 150,000 to 200,000 clones, around 84% of which occur a single time. The ten largest make up 14% of the sample.

Of note for this clone: There is no known antigen for this receptor. No base qualities exist here, and no much larger clone lies one base off it.

The clonotype was recovered from a woman in her sixties or seventies with COVID-19, enrolled during active disease. This sequence uses TRBV4-1 and TRBJ2-3; TRBD1 is a weak D gene call, 5 bases matching. The sample was peripheral blood. The nucleotide sequence reads as follows: TGCGCCAGCAGCCAAGAGGGGCAGGGTACAGATACGCAGTATTTT. Its product reads: CASSQEGQGTDTQYF.